One and the same sample provided the 15 T cell receptor beta chains below, sequenced in a study of CD8 T cells in Susac syndrome. Reverse transcription of roughly 0.45 to 1 ug RNA was carried out with random hexamers. In TCRdb, the immunoSEQ multiplex PCR reads were re-called with MiXCR into one record per CDR3 protein. Of 150,000 or so distinct CDR3 sequences in the sample, around 94% were seen once. Sequenced: CD4+ T cells from PBMCs. The receptors derive from a human donor with multiple sclerosis.

The rearrangement uses TRBV20-1 and TRBJ2-3, with 8 nucleotides matching TRBD2. The CDR3 runs 16 residues. Germline values: CDR1 DFQATT, CDR2 SNEGSKA (reference sequence). The V and J ends lost 1 base and 2 bases, in that order; junction bases with no gene match: 8. The CDR3 coding sequence is TGCAGTGCTAGAGTGGTTAGCGGGGCCCCCACAGATACGCAGTATTTT. Translating gives CSARVVSGAPTDTQYF.

The chain has TRBV6-6 and TRBJ2-7, with D perhaps TRBD1 (6 bases). Deletions cut 0 bases from V and 3 bases from J, with 12 bases between. Germline values: CDR1 MNHNY, CDR2 SVGAGI (reference sequence). The CDR3 runs 15 residues. The CDR3 reads CASSYSRTEVYEQYF. CDR3 sequence (DNA): TGTGCCAGCAGTTACTCAAGGACAGAAGTCTACGAGCAGTACTTC.

The chain combines TRBV23-1 with TRBJ2-7; 14 bases are shared with TRBD2. TRBV23-1 is placed among ORFs of uncertain function. CDR3 length: 15 amino acids. The J segment lost 7 bases and the V segment lost 3 bases, leaving 5 bases of the junction unmatched. The CDR3 coding sequence is TGCGCCAGCAGTCAGGGACTAGCGGGGGACTCGGAGCAGTACTTC. Translating it yields CASSQGLAGDSEQYF.

The chain links TRBV28 to TRBJ1-1, with D possibly TRBD1 on 5 matching bases. V lost 7 bases to trimming and J lost 8 bases, with 26 bases between them. The CDR3 runs to 16 residues. Germline lookup yields CDR1 MDHEN and CDR2 SYDVKM. CDR3 amino acids: CASNPLNPGISFEAFF. DNA of the CDR3: TGTGCCAGCAACCCCTTGAACCCAGGGATTTCGTTCGAAGCTTTCTTT.

Notes on this clonotype: One end of the junction is discordant with germline, which a read error may explain. The chain carries TRBV4-2 and TRBJ2-1; 9 nucleotides match TRBD2. Per the germline V gene, CDR1 is LGHNA and CDR2 is YNFKEQ. The CDR3 has 18 residues. Here the CDR3 reads CASSRGGLAGPPGNEHFF. CDR3 coding DNA: TGTGCCAGCAGCCGGGGGGGCCTAGCGGGACCCCCGGGAAATGAGCACTTCTTC.

The chain employs TRBV12-3 or TRBV12-4 and TRBJ2-3; perhaps TRBD2 as D (6 bases). The V gene lost 5 bases and the J gene lost 9 bases, with 21 bases spanning the gap. The CDR3 spans 15 residues. The CDR3 DNA sequence: TGTGCCAGCAGTCCCCTCGGAGGGGAGAGGCTCACGCAGTATTTT. This codes for CASSPLGGERLTQYF.

The chain carries TRBV28 and TRBJ1-1; D ambiguous. This CDR3 contains 12 residues. Germline assignment: CDR1 MDHEN and CDR2 SYDVKM. V was shortened by 6 bases and J by 3 bases, with 8 bases between the two germline ends. The CDR3: CASSSPYTEAFF. The CDR3 bases are TGTGCCAGCAGCTCCCCCTACACTGAAGCTTTCTTT.

The chain uses TRBV20-1 and TRBJ1-1; D gene ambiguous. Germline V CDR1 and CDR2: DFQATT, SNEGSKA (reference sequence). The CDR3 extends over 13 amino acids. The CDR3 protein is CRKSLMTNTEAFF. The CDR3 DNA follows: TGCAGAAAATCCCTAATGACGAACACTGAAGCTTTCTTT.

V and J are TRBV30 and TRBJ2-1, with 8 bases matching TRBD2. V shed 2 bases, J shed 4 bases, and the junction held 4 bases outside the gene matches. The CDR3 consists of 14 residues. Germline V CDR1 and CDR2: GTSNPN, SVGIG (reference sequence). DNA for the CDR3: TGTGCCTGGAGTTCTAGCGGGCGGTACAATGAGCAGTTCTTC. This codes for CAWSSSGRYNEQFF. Full variable domain (remainder filled in from reference TRBV30 and TRBJ2-1): SQTIHQWPATLVQPVGSPLSLECTVEGTSNPNLYWYRQAAGRGLQLLFYSVGIGQISSEVPQNLSASRPQDRQFILSSKKLLLSDSGFYLCAWSSSGRYNEQFFGPGTRLTVL.

The CDR3 nucleotides read TGTGCCAGCAGTTTAAATGGGGAAGCTTTCTTT. As protein: CASSLNGEAFF. The gene calls are TRBV12-3 or TRBV12-4 and TRBJ1-1; D is undetermined. Trimming stripped 2 bases from V and 8 bases from J, with 6 bases between. The CDR3 length is 11 residues.

V gene TRBV6-1 combines with J gene TRBJ2-6, with TRBD2 matching over 10 bases. The ends lost 6 bases at V and 0 bases at J; junction bases unmatched: 8. The length of the CDR3 is 18 residues. Germline loops: CDR1 MNHNS, CDR2 SASEGT. The CDR3 region is CASRPGLAESSGANVLTF. The DNA of the CDR3 is TGTGCCAGCAGACCCGGACTAGCGGAAAGCTCTGGGGCCAACGTCCTGACTTTC.

This chain connects TRBV28 to TRBJ2-7, with D uncertain. CDR3 length: 14 amino acids. The germline CDR1 and CDR2 sequences are MDHEN and SYDVKM. Trimming removed 11 bases from V and 0 bases from J, with 17 bases in between. This chain's CDR3 is CAGRTGLSSYEQYF. CDR3 nucleotide sequence: TGTGCCGGCCGGACGGGCTTAAGCTCCTACGAGCAGTACTTC. Together with reference TRBV28 and TRBJ2-7, the CDR3 gives the full variable domain: DVKVTQSSRYLVKRTGEKVFLECVQDMDHENMFWYRQDPGLGLRLIYFSYDVKMKEKGDIPEGYSVSREKKERFSLILESASTNQTSMYLCAGRTGLSSYEQYFGPGTRLTVT.

CDR3 in DNA: TGTGCCAGCAGGGAACAGGGTATCGGGGAGCTGTTTTTT. Translating gives CASREQGIGELFF. V and J are TRBV12-3 or TRBV12-4 and TRBJ2-2; tentative D call: TRBD1 (6 bases). The CDR3 totals 13 residues. V lost 6 bases, J lost 7 bases, and 12 bases lay in between.

This chain links TRBV5-1 with TRBJ2-5; 7 nucleotides agree with TRBD1. From germline, CDR1 is SGHRS and CDR2 YFSETQ. The ends lost 6 bases at V and 2 bases at J; junction bases unmatched: 7. The CDR3 contains 14 residues. The CDR3 reads CASTWGTEQETQYF. CDR3 bases: TGCGCCAGCACCTGGGGGACAGAACAAGAGACCCAGTACTTC.

The rearrangement uses TRBV7-6 and TRBJ2-5; D not resolved. The ends were cut back, 2 bases at V and 2 bases at J, with 9 bases in the middle. The germline V gene has CDR1 SGHVS and CDR2 FNYEAQ. CDR3 length: 14 amino acids. The CDR3 is CASSLKPSQETQYF. The CDR3 region has the DNA TGTGCCAGCAGCTTAAAGCCTTCACAAGAGACCCAGTACTTC. Based on the CDR3 plus reference TRBV7-6 and TRBJ2-5, the full variable domain is GAGVSQSPRYKVTKRGQDVALRCDPISGHVSLYWYRQALGQGPEFLTYFNYEAQQDKSGLPNDRFSAERPEGSISTLTIQRTEQRDSAMYRCASSLKPSQETQYFGPGTRLLVL.